The entry below gives a single T cell receptor (beta chain) sequence along with its context. Its antigen is unidentified. These data originate in a study of ipilimumab plus nivolumab after autologous stem cell transplantation. Across the whole study: Typical patient got 5 ipilimumab doses and roughly eight nivolumab doses (median).

CDR1 is SGHDT and CDR2 is YYEEEE in the germline V gene. The V and J ends lost 2 bases and 5 bases respectively, with 19 bases between them. This CDR3 contains 16 residues. Data came from immunoSEQ multiplex PCR; TCRdb stores just in-frame clones and leaves some out. There are under 20,000 clones in the sample; around 82% occur only once, and about 6.3% lies in the top ten. Ipilimumab, 1 mg/kg, started 14 to 28 days after autologous transplant. General study findings and limits: The authors say TCR, Treg and microbiome findings warrant further study.

The TCR originated in a male donor with diffuse large B-cell lymphoma. Source: PBMCs, taken in a trial of ipilimumab plus nivolumab as post-transplant consolidation. The J gene is TRBJ1-2, the V gene TRBV5-6; D gene ambiguous. CDR3 region: CASSFQRSLAGYGYTF. The CDR3 coding sequence is TGTGCCAGCAGCTTTCAACGGAGTTTAGCGGGGTATGGCTACACCTTC.